The text below deals with one T cell receptor beta chain. Its antigen is currently not known. One base away there is no much larger clone; base qualities are not given. The CDR3 regions of human TCRbeta chains were analyzed by immunosequencing. The original methods were these. TCRs in the repertoires were compared against a reference library of SARS-CoV-2-specific TCRs that had been generated with the MIRA antigen-specificity platform. Breadth was defined as the fraction of unique TCRs that were SARS-CoV-2-associated, and depth was defined as the fraction of total T cells that were SARS-CoV-2-associated. Using the MIRA data, each spike-specific TCR was mapped to the spike region that the TCR reacts to and placed in a CD4 or CD8 class. Log10-transformed breadth and depth values were compared by one-way ANOVA with Sidak's multiple comparisons tests. TCRdb holds this immuneACCESS table with in-frame rearrangements only. Some clones are missing; in checked studies, unresolved V genes explain under half, and the rest has no known cause. The V and J calls and clone size were taken over from that table, and D and trimming were inferred from the DNA. The sample table holds under 130,000 clones, of which around 92% were seen once. About 48% of the sample is taken by the ten largest.

This record belongs to a study of T cell responses to AZD1222 COVID-19 vaccine (dated by TCRdb to the early 2020s). In terms of the full investigation: Because spike-specific TCR depth and breadth did not differ between the two schedules, AZD1222 recipients who got a second dose at roughly 4 weeks were pooled with those who got a second dose at roughly 12 weeks. TCR sequencing was performed for about 250 trial participants, of whom about 210 were given two doses of AZD1222 and approximately 26 were given two doses of MenACWY control vaccine. Trial participants were enrolled by age into 18-55, 56-69 and 70-plus year subgroups, with approximately 150, 30 and 60 TCR-sequenced participants respectively.

The germline V gene encodes CDR1 SNHLY and CDR2 FYNNEI. Taken from cysteine to phenylalanine, the CDR3 has 15 residues. The sequence is cut down to CDR3 DNA, 45 bases in frame from base 1. The germline V end is reduced by 6 bases and the J end by 3 bases; junction bases left unmatched: 10. General study outcomes and caveats: Epitopes outside the regions mutated in the B.1.351 and B.1.1.7 variants were reportedly recognized by nearly half of the unique spike-specific TCRs. Conclusions about previously exposed vaccinees are limited because only 5 or 6 AZD1222 recipients were SARS-CoV-2 seropositive at baseline. Participants were mostly white British and included more females than males, and it was suggested by the authors that clonal diversity may have been underestimated. Because no samples from the day 14 peak response were available, repertoires could be characterized only after the peak T cell response. CD4 TCRs associated with the vaccine covered the entire spike protein, and the dominant responses were in regions 160-218 and 743-854. After two AZD1222 doses, both the breadth and the depth of spike-specific TCRs were significantly higher than at day 0 and than in MenACWY recipients. The 56-69-year group was small, and its depth increase did not reach significance, likely because of low power.

This specimen's time point label, interpreted: baseline before first vaccination. The vaccinee samples were drawn from two UK trials, COV001 and COV002, one of which was a single-blind randomized controlled phase 2/3 trial testing AZD1222 (ChAdOx1 nCoV-19) in healthy adults. Trial participant PBMC samples were collected at day 0 and day 28 after the second dose for TCRbeta chain sequencing. The chain links TRBV2 with TRBJ1-1, and 7 junctional nucleotides match TRBD1. The input for sequencing was peripheral blood, taken on day 0 of AZD1222 vaccination. The receptor was isolated from an adult in good health. The CDR3 here reads CASRRWDSYYTEAFF. The DNA sequence is as follows: TGTGCCAGCAGGCGATGGGACAGTTACTACACTGAAGCTTTCTTT.